Shown below are 14 T cell receptor beta chains from a single sample sequenced in a study of CD8 T cells in ankylosing spondylitis. TCRdb ran MiXCR on the 5' RACE reads and lists one entry per CDR3 protein. This table holds about 220,000 distinct CDR3 sequences, about a quarter found once. Specimen: blood, either unsorted or a sorted T cell fraction (not recorded which). These receptors all come from a male donor with ankylosing spondylitis or in good health (not recorded which).

J is TRBJ2-3 and V is TRBV20-1, with D perhaps TRBD2 (5 bases). The CDR3 has 15 residues. V was cut by 5 bases and J by 6 bases, with 21 bases left in between. CDR1 and CDR2 from the germline V gene are DFQATT and SNEGSKA (reference sequence). CDR3 coding DNA: TGCAGTGCTCAACCGACTAACCCCAAGCCGGATACGCAGTATTTT. Protein product: CSAQPTNPKPDTQYF.

This clonotype was counted many times. For the CDR3, the DNA is TGTGCCAGCAGCTCCCAAACATACAATGAGCAGTTCTTC. Its protein is CASSSQTYNEQFF. V gene TRBV7-6 combines with J gene TRBJ2-1; D gene uncertain. The ends were cut back, 4 bases at V and 4 bases at J, with 8 bases in the middle. The CDR3 totals 13 residues. Germline CDR1 reads SGHVS; CDR2 reads FNYEAQ.

The J gene is TRBJ2-7, the V gene TRBV20-1; the match to TRBD1 covers 10 bases. CDR1 DFQATT and CDR2 SNEGSKA come from the germline V gene (reference sequence). The V and J ends lost 6 bases and 4 bases, in that order; junction bases with no gene match: 12. The CDR3 length is 15 residues. CDR3 sequence reads: CSARALDRGPYEQYF. In DNA, the CDR3 is TGCAGTGCCCGAGCCCTCGACAGGGGGCCGTACGAGCAGTACTTC.

The sample holds many counts of this clonotype. V usage is TRBV5-1 and J usage is TRBJ2-2; D tentatively fits TRBD1 or TRBD2 (5 bases each). The germline V and J ends were trimmed by 1 base and 3 bases, with 10 bases remaining between them. The CDR3 spans 15 residues. Germline V gene data show CDR1 as SGHRS and CDR2 as YFSETQ. The CDR3 protein is CASSLFGGDTGELFF. The CDR3 nucleotides are TGCGCCAGCAGCTTGTTTGGGGGAGACACCGGGGAGCTGTTTTTT. Based on the CDR3 plus reference TRBV5-1 and TRBJ2-2, the full variable domain is KAGVTQTPRYLIKTRGQQVTLSCSPISGHRSVSWYQQTPGQGLQFLFEYFSETQRNKGNFPGRFSGRQFSNSRSEMNVSTLELGDSALYLCASSLFGGDTGELFFGEGSRLTVL.

The V call is TRBV7-8, the J call TRBJ2-7; no definite D call. V gave up 1 base and J gave up 0 bases, with 7 bases separating them. There are 14 residues in the CDR3. Germline CDR1 SGHVS, CDR2 FQNEAQ. The CDR3 bases are TGTGCCAGCAGCTTAGGCAGAACCTCCTACGAGCAGTACTTC. It codes for CASSLGRTSYEQYF.

This clonotype was observed a few times. J is TRBJ2-6 and V is TRBV29-1; no clear D. The germline CDR1 and CDR2 sequences are SQVTM and ANQGSEA. This CDR3 is 14 amino acids long. Trimming stripped 1 base from V and 3 bases from J, with 7 bases between. CDR3 in DNA: TGCAGCGTTGAAGGGGTGAATGGGGCCAACGTCCTGACTTTC. Amino acid sequence: CSVEGVNGANVLTF. The full variable domain, with the rest looked up from reference TRBV29-1 and TRBJ2-6, is SAVISQKPSRDICQRGTSLTIQCQVDSQVTMMFWYRQQPGQSLTLIATANQGSEATYESGFVIDKFPISRPNLTFSTLTVSNMSPEDSSIYLCSVEGVNGANVLTFGAGSRLTVL.

This clonotype was seen a few times. This sequence joins TRBV29-1 and TRBJ1-6; maybe TRBD1 (5 bases). This CDR3 is built from 17 residues. Trimming cost V 1 base and J 8 bases, with 21 bases left between them. Germline CDR1 SQVTM, CDR2 ANQGSEA. The CDR3 DNA is TGCAGCGTTGAAGTATTAGAAGGGGACTCCCGCGATTCACCCCTCCACTTT. It is translated as CSVEVLEGDSRDSPLHF.

Ten or more counts support this clonotype. The chain employs TRBV20-1 and TRBJ2-1, with D possibly matching TRBD2 (5 bases). This CDR3 has 13 amino acids. Germline lookup yields CDR1 DFQATT and CDR2 SNEGSKA (reference sequence). V was trimmed by 3 bases and J by 9 bases, leaving 15 bases between them. DNA of the CDR3: TGCAGTGCTAGCAGGACCGAACGGGGTGAGCAGTTCTTC. Residues: CSASRTERGEQFF.

This clonotype came up many times. This rearrangement joins TRBV3-1 to TRBJ2-2; D is possibly TRBD2 (6 bases). With 2 bases removed from V and 7 bases from J, the gap between germline ends came to 8 bases. This CDR3 has 13 residues. CDR1 is LGHDT, CDR2 YNNKEL, per germline (reference sequence). The CDR3 loop is CASSQRRGGELFF. CDR3 sequence (DNA): TGTGCCAGCAGCCAACGGCGGGGCGGGGAGCTGTTTTTT.

This clonotype came up many times. The genes are TRBV12-3 or TRBV12-4 and TRBJ2-7; 8 bases line up with TRBD1. Losses at the gene ends were 6 bases for V and 3 bases for J; bases not matched to a gene: 10. This CDR3 has 15 amino acids. The CDR3 DNA is TGTGCCAGCAGCGGATCCGGGACAGGTGGCTACGAGCAGTACTTC. This gives the protein CASSGSGTGGYEQYF.

The genes are TRBV12-3 or TRBV12-4 and TRBJ2-5, with 8 bases lining up with TRBD2. There are 14 residues in the CDR3. Germline trimming cut 6 bases from V and 5 bases from J; bases unmatched to any gene: 8. The CDR3 sequence: CASSPRGLGETQYF. CDR3 bases: TGTGCCAGCAGCCCCCGGGGACTAGGGGAGACCCAGTACTTC.

This chain connects TRBV20-1 to TRBJ1-6, with 8 positions matching TRBD1. The CDR3 is 15 residues long. V gave up 1 base and J gave up 7 bases; unmatched junction bases: 6. Germline loops: CDR1 DFQATT, CDR2 SNEGSKA (reference sequence). The CDR3 reads CSARADRGGNSPLHF. In DNA, the CDR3 is TGCAGTGCTAGAGCCGACAGGGGTGGGAATTCACCCCTCCACTTT.

At least ten counts were recorded for this clonotype. The chain recombines TRBV3-1 with TRBJ1-5; D gene uncertain. Trimming took 4 bases from V and 5 from J, leaving 9 bases between them. Per germline, CDR1 LGHDT and CDR2 YNNKEL (reference sequence). The CDR3 spans 13 residues. The CDR3 loop is CASSRGGDQPQHF. Here the CDR3 DNA reads TGTGCCAGCAGCCGCGGAGGAGATCAGCCCCAGCATTTT.

This clonotype was seen a few times. The chain is built from TRBV29-1 and TRBJ2-7; the D is unclear. Trimming cost V 3 bases and J 1 base, with 10 bases left between them. CDR3 size: 13 residues. Germline V CDR1 and CDR2: SQVTM, ANQGSEA. In DNA, the CDR3 is TGCAGCGTTGAGTCGGGTTTATCCTACGAGCAGTACTTC. Its translation is CSVESGLSYEQYF.